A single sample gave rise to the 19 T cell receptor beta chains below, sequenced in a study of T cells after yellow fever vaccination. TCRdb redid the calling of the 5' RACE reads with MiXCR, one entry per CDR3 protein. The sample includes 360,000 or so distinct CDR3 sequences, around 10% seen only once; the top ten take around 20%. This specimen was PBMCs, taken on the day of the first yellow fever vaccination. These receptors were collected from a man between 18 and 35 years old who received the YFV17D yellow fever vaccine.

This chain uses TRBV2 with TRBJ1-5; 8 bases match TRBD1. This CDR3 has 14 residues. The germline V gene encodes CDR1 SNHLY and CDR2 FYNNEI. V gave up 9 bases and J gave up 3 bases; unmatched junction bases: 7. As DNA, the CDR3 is TGTGCCAGTGGGTGGCAGGGGGCCAATCAGCCCCAGCATTTT. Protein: CASGWQGANQPQHF.

CDR3 DNA sequence: TGCAGTGCTTTACAGGCGATCTCGGAACAGCCCCAGCATTTT. Protein: CSALQAISEQPQHF. The chain is built from TRBV20-1 and TRBJ1-5; the D gene is possibly TRBD1 (5 bases). Germline V lookup: CDR1 DFQATT, CDR2 SNEGSKA (reference sequence). V shed 5 bases and J shed 7 bases, with 18 bases lying between them. This CDR3 has 14 amino acids.

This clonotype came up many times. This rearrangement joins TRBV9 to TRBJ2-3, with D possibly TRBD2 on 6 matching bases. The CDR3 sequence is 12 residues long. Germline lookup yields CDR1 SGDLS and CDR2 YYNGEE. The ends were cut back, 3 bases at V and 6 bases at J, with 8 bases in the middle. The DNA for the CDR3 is TGTGCCAGCAGCGAAGGAGGGGATACGCAGTATTTT. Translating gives CASSEGGDTQYF.

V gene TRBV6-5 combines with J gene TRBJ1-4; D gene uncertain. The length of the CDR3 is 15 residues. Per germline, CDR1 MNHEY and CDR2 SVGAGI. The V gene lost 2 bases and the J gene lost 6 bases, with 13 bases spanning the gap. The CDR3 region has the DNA TGTGCCAGCAGTTACCAGTCGGCAGGCGATGAAAAACTGTTTTTT. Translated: CASSYQSAGDEKLFF.

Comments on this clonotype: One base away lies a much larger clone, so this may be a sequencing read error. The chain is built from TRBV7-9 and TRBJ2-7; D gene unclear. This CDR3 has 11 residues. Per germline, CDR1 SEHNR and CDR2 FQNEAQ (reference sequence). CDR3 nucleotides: TGTACCAGCAGCGCAAACTACGAGCAGTACTTC. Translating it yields CTSSANYEQYF.

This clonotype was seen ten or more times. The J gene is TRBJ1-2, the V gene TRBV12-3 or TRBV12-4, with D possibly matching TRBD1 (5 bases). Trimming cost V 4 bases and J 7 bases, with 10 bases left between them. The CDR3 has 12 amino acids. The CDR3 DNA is TGTGCCAGCAGTTCGGGACTGCGTGGCTACACCTTC. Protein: CASSSGLRGYTF.

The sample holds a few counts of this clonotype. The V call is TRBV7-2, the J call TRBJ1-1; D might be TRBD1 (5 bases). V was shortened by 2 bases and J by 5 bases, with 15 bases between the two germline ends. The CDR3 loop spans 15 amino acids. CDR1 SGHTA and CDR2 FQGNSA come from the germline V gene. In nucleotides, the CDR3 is TGTGCCAGCAGCTTATCTTTGGCAGGGTCTACTGAAGCTTTCTTT. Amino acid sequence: CASSLSLAGSTEAFF. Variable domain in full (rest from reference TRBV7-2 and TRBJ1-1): GAGVSQSPSNKVTEKGKDVELRCDPISGHTALYWYRQSLGQGLEFLIYFQGNSAPDKSGLPSDRFSAERTGGSVSTLTIQRTQQEDSAVYLCASSLSLAGSTEAFFGQGTRLTVV.

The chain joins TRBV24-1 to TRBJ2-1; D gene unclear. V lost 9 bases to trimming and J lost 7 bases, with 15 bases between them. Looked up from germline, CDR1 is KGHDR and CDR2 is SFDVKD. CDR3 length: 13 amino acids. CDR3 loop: CATLNPGTNEQFF. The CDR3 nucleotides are TGTGCCACCTTAAACCCCGGCACAAATGAGCAGTTCTTC.

CDR3 protein: CASSFKGVNTGELFF. The CDR3 DNA reads TGTGCCAGCAGCTTTAAGGGGGTAAACACCGGGGAGCTGTTTTTT. The chain has TRBV5-4 and TRBJ2-2; a weak D match, TRBD1 (6 bases). The CDR3 consists of 15 residues. V was shortened by 2 bases and J by 2 bases, with 10 bases between the two germline ends. Germline V gene lookup returns CDR1 SGHNT and CDR2 YYREEE (reference sequence).

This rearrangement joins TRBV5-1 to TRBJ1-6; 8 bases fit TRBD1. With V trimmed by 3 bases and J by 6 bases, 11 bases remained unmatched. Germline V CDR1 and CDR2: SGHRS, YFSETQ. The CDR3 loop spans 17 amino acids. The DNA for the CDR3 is TGCGCCAGCAGCTCAATGCCCGGACAGGGAGGTAATTCACCCCTCCACTTT. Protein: CASSSMPGQGGNSPLHF.

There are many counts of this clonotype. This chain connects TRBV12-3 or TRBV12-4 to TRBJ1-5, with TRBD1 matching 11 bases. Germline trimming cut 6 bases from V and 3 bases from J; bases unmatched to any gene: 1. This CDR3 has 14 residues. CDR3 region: CASRGQGDNQPQHF. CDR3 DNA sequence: TGTGCCAGCAGGGGACAGGGGGACAATCAGCCCCAGCATTTT.

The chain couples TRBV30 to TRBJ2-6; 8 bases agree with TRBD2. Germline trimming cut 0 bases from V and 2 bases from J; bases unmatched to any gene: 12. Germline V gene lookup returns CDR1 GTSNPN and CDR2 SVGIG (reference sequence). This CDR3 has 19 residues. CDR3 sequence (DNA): TGTGCCTGGAGTGTAGGCTATCGGGGGGGGCCCACTGGGGCCAACGTCCTGACTTTC. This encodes CAWSVGYRGGPTGANVLTF.

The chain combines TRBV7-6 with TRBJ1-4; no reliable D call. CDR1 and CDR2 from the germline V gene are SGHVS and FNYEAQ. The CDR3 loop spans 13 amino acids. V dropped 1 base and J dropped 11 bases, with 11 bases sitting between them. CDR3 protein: CASSLVEGGKLFF. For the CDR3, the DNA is TGTGCCAGCAGCTTAGTGGAGGGTGGTAAACTGTTTTTT.

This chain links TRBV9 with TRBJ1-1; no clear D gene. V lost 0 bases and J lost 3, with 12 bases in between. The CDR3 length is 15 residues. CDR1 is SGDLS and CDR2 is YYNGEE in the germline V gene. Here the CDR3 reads CASSVDPGVDTEAFF. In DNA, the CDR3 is TGTGCCAGCAGCGTAGACCCGGGTGTGGACACTGAAGCTTTCTTT.

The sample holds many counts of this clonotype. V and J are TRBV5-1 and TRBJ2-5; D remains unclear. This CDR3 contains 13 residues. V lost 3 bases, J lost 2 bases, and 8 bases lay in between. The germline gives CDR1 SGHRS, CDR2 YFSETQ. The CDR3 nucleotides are TGCGCCAGCAGCTCTGGCAGACAAGAGACCCAGTACTTC. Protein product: CASSSGRQETQYF.

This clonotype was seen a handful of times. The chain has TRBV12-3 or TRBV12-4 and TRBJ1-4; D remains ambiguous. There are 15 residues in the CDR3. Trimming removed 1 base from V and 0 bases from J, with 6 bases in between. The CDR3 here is CASSLGGSTNEKLFF. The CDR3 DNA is TGTGCCAGCAGTTTAGGCGGCTCAACTAATGAAAAACTGTTTTTT.

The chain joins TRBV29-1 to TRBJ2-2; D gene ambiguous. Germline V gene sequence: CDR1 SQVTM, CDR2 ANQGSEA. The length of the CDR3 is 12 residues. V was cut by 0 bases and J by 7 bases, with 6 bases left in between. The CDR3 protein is CSVEDRVGELFF. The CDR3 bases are TGCAGCGTTGAAGATCGGGTCGGGGAGCTGTTTTTT.

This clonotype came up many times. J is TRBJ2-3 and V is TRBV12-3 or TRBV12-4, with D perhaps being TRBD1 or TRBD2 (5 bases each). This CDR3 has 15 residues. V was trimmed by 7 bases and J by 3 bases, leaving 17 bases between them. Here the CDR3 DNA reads TGTGCCAGCAACCCGGGGCCAGCGGAGACAGATACGCAGTATTTT. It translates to CASNPGPAETDTQYF.

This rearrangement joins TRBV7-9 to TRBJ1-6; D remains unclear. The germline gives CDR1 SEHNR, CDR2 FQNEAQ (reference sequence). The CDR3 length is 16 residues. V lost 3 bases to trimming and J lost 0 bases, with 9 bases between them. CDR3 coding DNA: TGTGCCAGCAGCTTCGATGCTAGCTCCTATAATTCACCCCTCCACTTT. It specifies CASSFDASSYNSPLHF.